Sequencing of this T cell receptor beta chain was carried out in a study of vaccination and CD4 T cells after COVID-19. This clonotype is classed as large. What it recognizes is unknown. The Oncomine TCR Beta short-read assay was applied to DNA of cultured CD4+ T cells. MiXCR, applied by TCRdb to the PCR reads, yields one record per CDR3 protein. This sample yields about 16,000 distinct CDR3 sequences, of which approximately 62% are seen a single time; around 8.9% belongs to the top ten. Indicated treatment: approximately nine-day PBMC culture with coronavirus spike peptide pools or control peptides (ViraFEST assay). Before TCRs were sequenced, ViraFEST expanded antigen-specific T cells with peptide pools. The CDR3 sequence is 13 residues long. The germline CDR1 and CDR2 sequences are WSHSY and SAAADI. V was pared by 5 bases and J by 7 bases, with 14 bases between.

The sequencing input was CD4+ T cells from blood, cultured in vitro. The sequence was obtained from a human donor who had recovered from COVID-19. The V gene is TRBV10-2, the J gene TRBJ1-2; TRBD1 might be the D (5 bases). The chain's CDR3 is CASSSFGTAGYTF. Written as DNA, the CDR3 is TGCGCCAGCAGTTCCTTCGGGACTGCTGGCTACACCTTC.